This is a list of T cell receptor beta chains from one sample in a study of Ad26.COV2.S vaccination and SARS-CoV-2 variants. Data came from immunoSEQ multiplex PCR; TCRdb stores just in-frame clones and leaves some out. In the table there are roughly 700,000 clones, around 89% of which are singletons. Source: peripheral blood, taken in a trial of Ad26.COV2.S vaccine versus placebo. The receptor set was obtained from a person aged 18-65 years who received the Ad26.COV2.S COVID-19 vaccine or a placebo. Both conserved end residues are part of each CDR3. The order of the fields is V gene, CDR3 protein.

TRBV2,CASTQTGDNYEQYF
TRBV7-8,CASSLAQTSSPTDTQYF
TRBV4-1,CASSQDLGGLYEQYF
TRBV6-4,CASSDSRQGKGGGKAYEQYF
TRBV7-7,CASSTQGVETGELFF
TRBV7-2,CASSLALISGGAYGELFF
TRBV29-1,CSAGTLNIQYF
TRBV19,CASTRKVALDAIYF
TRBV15,CATSRDMRQGNYEQYF
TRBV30,CAWRGGFKAQYF
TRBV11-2,CASSFTAGDSHNEQFF
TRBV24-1,CATSDETSGGTDTQYF
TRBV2,CASSAVRGQGETQYF
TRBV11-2,CASSLGREMYNSPLHF
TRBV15,CATRRSGLMNTEAFF
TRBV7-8,CASSLGGGAFTEAFF
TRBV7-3,CASSLRRSLSGANVLTF
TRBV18,CASSGGGGYEQYF
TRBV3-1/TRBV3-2,CASSQGSLIDTQYF
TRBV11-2,CASTSSGRAFDTQYF
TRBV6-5,CASSAWGGGRTEAFF
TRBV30,CAWSVLGRETQYF
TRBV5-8,CASSSTLTSSGANVLTF
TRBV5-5,CASSKKPGGGTEAFF
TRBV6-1,CASSEAGGQAGYNEQFF
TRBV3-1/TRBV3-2,CASSQNVASPLHF
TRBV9,CASSAGGSYNEQFF
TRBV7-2,CASSLAAGLGNIQYF
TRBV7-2,CASSLVGTGLSYNEQFF
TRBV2,CASDRKNEQFF
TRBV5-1,CASSLRGDQETQYF
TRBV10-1,CASSERLLVGNEQFF
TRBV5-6,CASSPGQRLLAKNIQYF
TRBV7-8,CASSRSTGHSPLHF
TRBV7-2,CASSRRGRATEAFF
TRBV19,CASSIEGLTGELFF
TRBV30,CAWSVRPYQETQYF
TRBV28,CASLPGQRNQPQHF
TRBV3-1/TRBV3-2,CASSQGGLAAYEQYF
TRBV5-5,CASSLGPISGNTIYF
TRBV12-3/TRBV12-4,CASSLNSNQPQHF
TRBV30,CAWSSPARQGLRGNTIYF
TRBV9,CASSAGLADYNEQFF
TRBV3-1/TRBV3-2,CASSPWDTTYEQYF
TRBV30,CAWSKSRTYEQYF
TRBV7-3,CASSLGPAEVYEQYF
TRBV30,CAWTGSSGQPQHF
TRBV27,CASSPSSGRVYEQYF